These 15 T cell receptor beta chains share one sample of origin, sequenced in a study of control samples from healthy donors and cancer patients. Using immunoSEQ multiplex PCR, the repertoire was profiled, and TCRdb retains in-frame clones only, with some absent. The sample consists of more than 100,000 clones, more than 70% of them appearing once. The sample was blood. These receptor sequences come from a man aged 35 to 55 in good health.

V and J are TRBV4-1 and TRBJ1-1; maybe TRBD1 (5 bases). This CDR3 region has 16 residues. CDR1 is MGHRA, CDR2 YSYEKL, per germline. V was trimmed by 1 base and J by 4 bases, leaving 16 bases between them. The CDR3 sequence is CASSQARWNGGTEAFF. In DNA, the CDR3 is TGCGCCAGCAGCCAAGCTCGATGGAATGGGGGCACTGAAGCTTTCTTT.

The genes are TRBV9 and TRBJ2-1; D gene uncertain. Germline V lookup: CDR1 SGDLS, CDR2 YYNGEE. Deletions cut 4 bases from V and 0 bases from J, with 11 bases between. CDR3 length: 15 amino acids. CDR3 region: CASSTTRSSYNEQFF. The DNA of the CDR3 is TGTGCCAGCAGCACGACCCGTAGCTCCTACAATGAGCAGTTCTTC.

The rearrangement joins TRBV18 to TRBJ1-4; 7 positions agree with TRBD1. There are 17 residues in the CDR3. After removal of 4 bases from V and 0 bases from J, the junction contained 8 bases not matched to a gene. Germline CDR1 and CDR2: KGHSH and LQKENI. The CDR3 loop is CASSRNGQAATNEKLFF. The CDR3 DNA sequence: TGTGCCAGCTCACGAAATGGACAGGCAGCAACTAATGAAAAACTGTTTTTT.

V and J are TRBV27 and TRBJ1-1, with D tentatively TRBD1 (6 bases). V gave up 6 bases and J gave up 5 bases, with 10 bases separating them. This CDR3 has 12 residues. Germline V CDR1 and CDR2: MNHEY, SMNVEV (reference sequence). This CDR3 is CASRRGKTEAFF. Here the CDR3 DNA reads TGTGCCAGCAGGAGGGGGAAGACTGAAGCTTTCTTT.

The chain carries TRBV3-1 (or the pseudogene TRBV3-2) and TRBJ1-5; 8 nucleotides line up with TRBD1. The V gene end was trimmed by 0 bases and the J gene end by 5 bases; junction bases not matched to a gene: 6. From germline, CDR1 is LGHDT and CDR2 YNNKEL (reference sequence). The CDR3 runs 16 residues. CDR3 residues: CASSQDLDREYQPQHF. The CDR3 coding sequence is TGTGCCAGCAGCCAAGATCTGGACAGGGAATATCAGCCCCAGCATTTT.

The chain carries TRBV5-1 and TRBJ1-1; no reliable D call. Trimming stripped 3 bases from V and 3 bases from J, with 6 bases between. The germline V gene has CDR1 SGHRS and CDR2 YFSETQ. The CDR3 is 12 residues long. The CDR3 here is CASSYRDTEAFF. The CDR3 DNA reads TGCGCCAGCAGCTACCGGGACACTGAAGCTTTCTTT.

The CDR3 DNA reads TGTGCCAGCAGTGAAGCGCGAGTAGGGGCCAACGTCCTGACTTTC. Translating it yields CASSEARVGANVLTF. V usage is TRBV6-1 and J usage is TRBJ2-6; D is unclear. This CDR3 has 15 amino acids. V was trimmed by 0 bases and J by 4 bases, leaving 7 bases between them. Per the germline V gene, CDR1 is MNHNS and CDR2 is SASEGT.

The CDR3 loop is CAWSTLAGGLDTQYF. The CDR3 nucleotides read TGTGCCTGGAGTACCTTGGCGGGGGGCCTGGATACGCAGTATTTT. The V and J genes are TRBV30 and TRBJ2-3; 8 nucleotides line up with TRBD2. Germline V gene lookup returns CDR1 GTSNPN and CDR2 SVGIG (reference sequence). The CDR3 has 15 residues. V dropped 2 bases and J dropped 6; count of bases not matched to a gene: 10.

For this clone: At one end the junction does not follow the germline gene, possibly because of a read error. The chain is built from TRBV14 and TRBJ2-1, with 7 bases lining up with TRBD1. The CDR3 has 10 residues. The germline V gene has CDR1 SGHDN and CDR2 FVKESK. CDR3 in amino acids: CASSEDRIVF. The CDR3 DNA reads TGTGCCAGCAGCGAGGACAGGATAGTCTTC.

The gene calls are TRBV7-6 and TRBJ2-2; TRBD1 matches at 8 bases. The ends lost 6 bases at V and 1 base at J; junction bases unmatched: 4. The germline CDR1 and CDR2 sequences are SGHVS and FNYEAQ. The CDR3 spans 15 residues. This CDR3 is CASRAGTGNTGELFF. DNA for the CDR3: TGTGCCAGCAGAGCCGGGACAGGGAACACCGGGGAGCTGTTTTTT.

The gene calls are TRBV7-3 and TRBJ1-2, with 7 bases identical to TRBD1. V lost 7 bases to trimming and J lost 9 bases; unmatched junction nucleotides: 14. The CDR3 has 14 residues. Germline CDR1 reads SGHTA; CDR2 reads FQGTGA. The CDR3 DNA is TGTGCCAGCACACCGAGGGGACAGCTGTATAGCTACACCTTC. It codes for CASTPRGQLYSYTF.

The CDR3 bases are TGTGCCAGCAGCTCCCAAGGGCAGGGAAAAGATACGCAGTATTTT. Amino acids: CASSSQGQGKDTQYF. The chain uses TRBV7-6 and TRBJ2-3; possibly TRBD1 for D (5 bases). Per germline, CDR1 SGHVS and CDR2 FNYEAQ. This CDR3 is built from 15 residues. The ends were cut back, 4 bases at V and 5 bases at J, with 16 bases in the middle.

The V gene is TRBV6-5, the J gene TRBJ1-6; TRBD1 matches 9 bases. Trimming at V came to 8 bases and at J to 8 bases, leaving 7 bases not matched to a gene. Per the germline V gene, CDR1 is MNHEY and CDR2 is SVGAGI. The CDR3 extends over 14 amino acids. The CDR3 coding sequence is TGTGCCAGCCATGGACAGGGGTCTTATTCACCCCTCCACTTT. It is translated as CASHGQGSYSPLHF.

The genes are TRBV2 and TRBJ2-7; 7 bases are shared with TRBD2. The CDR3 is made up of 14 amino acids. Germline V lookup: CDR1 SNHLY, CDR2 FYNNEI. The J segment lost 4 bases and the V segment lost 3 bases, leaving 6 bases of the junction unmatched. As DNA, the CDR3 is TGTGCCAGCAGTGAGATGGGAGGGAGGTACGAGCAGTACTTC. It specifies CASSEMGGRYEQYF.

The rearrangement joins TRBV9 to TRBJ2-2; 11 nucleotides line up with TRBD2. This CDR3 comprises 17 residues. Germline V gene data show CDR1 as SGDLS and CDR2 as YYNGEE. Trimming removed 4 bases from V and 0 bases from J; junction bases left unmatched: 5. CDR3 residues: CASSIPSGGPNTGELFF. CDR3 in DNA: TGTGCCAGCAGCATACCTAGCGGGGGGCCGAACACCGGGGAGCTGTTTTTT.